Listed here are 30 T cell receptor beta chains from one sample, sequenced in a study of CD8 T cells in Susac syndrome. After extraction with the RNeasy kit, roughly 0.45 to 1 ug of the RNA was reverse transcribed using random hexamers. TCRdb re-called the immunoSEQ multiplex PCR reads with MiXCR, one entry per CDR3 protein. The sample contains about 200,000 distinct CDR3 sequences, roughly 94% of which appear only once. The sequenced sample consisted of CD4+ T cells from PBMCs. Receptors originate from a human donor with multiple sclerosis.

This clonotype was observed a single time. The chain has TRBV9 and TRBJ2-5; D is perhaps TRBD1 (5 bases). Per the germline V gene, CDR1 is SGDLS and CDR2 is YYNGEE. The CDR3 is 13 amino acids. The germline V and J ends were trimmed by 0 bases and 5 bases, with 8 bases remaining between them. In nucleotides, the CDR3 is TGTGCCAGCAGCGTAGGACAGATCGAGACCCAGTACTTC. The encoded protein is CASSVGQIETQYF.

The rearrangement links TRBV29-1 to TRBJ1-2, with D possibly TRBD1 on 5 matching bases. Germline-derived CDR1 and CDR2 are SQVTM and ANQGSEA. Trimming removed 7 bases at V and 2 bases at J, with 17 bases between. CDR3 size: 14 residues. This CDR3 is CSGGGAEENYGYTF. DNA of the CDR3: TGCAGCGGTGGCGGGGCAGAAGAGAACTATGGCTACACCTTC.

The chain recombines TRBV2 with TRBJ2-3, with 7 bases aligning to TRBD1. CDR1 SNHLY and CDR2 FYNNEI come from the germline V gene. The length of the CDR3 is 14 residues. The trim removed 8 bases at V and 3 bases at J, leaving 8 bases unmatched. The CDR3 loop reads CASAEGAQTDTQYF. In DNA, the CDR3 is TGTGCCAGCGCTGAGGGGGCCCAAACAGATACGCAGTATTTT. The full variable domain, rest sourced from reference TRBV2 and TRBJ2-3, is EPEVTQTPSHQVTQMGQEVILRCVPISNHLYFYWYRQILGQKVEFLVSFYNNEISEKSEIFDDQFSVERPDGSNFTLKIRSTKLEDSAMYFCASAEGAQTDTQYFGPGTRLTVL.

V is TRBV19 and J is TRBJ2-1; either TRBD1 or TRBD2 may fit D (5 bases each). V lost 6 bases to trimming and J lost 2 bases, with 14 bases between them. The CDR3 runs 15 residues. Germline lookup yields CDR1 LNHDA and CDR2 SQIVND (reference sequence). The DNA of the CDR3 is TGTGCCAGTAGCAAAATTTGGGGGACCTACAATGAGCAGTTCTTC. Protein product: CASSKIWGTYNEQFF.

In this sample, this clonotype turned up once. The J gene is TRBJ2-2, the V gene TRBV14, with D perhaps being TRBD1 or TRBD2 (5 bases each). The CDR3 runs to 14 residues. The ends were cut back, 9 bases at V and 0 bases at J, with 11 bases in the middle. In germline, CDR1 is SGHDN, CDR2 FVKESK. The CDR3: CASGGYANTGELFF. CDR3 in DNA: TGTGCCAGTGGGGGTTACGCGAACACCGGGGAGCTGTTTTTT.

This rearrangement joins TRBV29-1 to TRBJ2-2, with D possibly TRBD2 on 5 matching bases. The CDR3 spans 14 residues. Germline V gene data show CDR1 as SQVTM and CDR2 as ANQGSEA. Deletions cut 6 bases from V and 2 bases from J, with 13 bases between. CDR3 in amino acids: CSVLRGVNTGELFF. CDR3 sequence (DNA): TGCAGCGTCCTACGGGGTGTCAACACCGGGGAGCTGTTTTTT.

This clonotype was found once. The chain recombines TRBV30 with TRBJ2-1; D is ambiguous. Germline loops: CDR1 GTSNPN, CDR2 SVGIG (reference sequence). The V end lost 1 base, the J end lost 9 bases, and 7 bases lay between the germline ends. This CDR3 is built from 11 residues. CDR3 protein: CAWSALGEQFF. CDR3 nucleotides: TGTGCCTGGAGTGCCCTCGGTGAGCAGTTCTTC.

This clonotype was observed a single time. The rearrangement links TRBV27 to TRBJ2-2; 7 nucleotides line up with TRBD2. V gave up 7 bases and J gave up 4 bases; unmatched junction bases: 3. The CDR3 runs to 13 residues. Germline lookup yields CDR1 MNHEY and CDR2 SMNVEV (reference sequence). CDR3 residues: CASTGTTTGELFF. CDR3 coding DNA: TGTGCCAGCACCGGGACTACCACCGGGGAGCTGTTTTTT.

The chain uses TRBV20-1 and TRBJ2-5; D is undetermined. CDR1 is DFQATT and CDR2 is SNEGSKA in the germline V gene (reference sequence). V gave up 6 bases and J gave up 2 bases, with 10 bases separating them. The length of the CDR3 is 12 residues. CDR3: CSAGNSQETQYF. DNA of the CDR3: TGCAGTGCGGGGAACAGTCAAGAGACCCAGTACTTC.

CDR3 in amino acids: CASSLSATNEKLFF. DNA for the CDR3: TGTGCCAGCAGCCTGTCCGCAACTAATGAAAAACTGTTTTTT. J is TRBJ1-4 and V is TRBV9; the D is unclear. This CDR3 contains 14 residues. Germline V CDR1 and CDR2: SGDLS, YYNGEE. V dropped 4 bases and J dropped 0 bases, with 7 bases sitting between them. Complete variable domain (other parts from reference TRBV9 and TRBJ1-4): DSGVTQTPKHLITATGQRVTLRCSPRSGDLSVYWYQQSLDQGLQFLIQYYNGEERAKGNILERFSAQQFPDLHSELNLSSLELGDSALYFCASSLSATNEKLFFGSGTQLSVL.

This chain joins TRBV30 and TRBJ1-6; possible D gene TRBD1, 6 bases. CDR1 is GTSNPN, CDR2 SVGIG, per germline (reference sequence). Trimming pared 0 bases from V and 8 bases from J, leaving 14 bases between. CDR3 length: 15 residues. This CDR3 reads CAWSVRRSGDSPLHF. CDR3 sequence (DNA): TGTGCCTGGAGTGTACGCCGCTCAGGGGATTCACCCCTCCACTTT.

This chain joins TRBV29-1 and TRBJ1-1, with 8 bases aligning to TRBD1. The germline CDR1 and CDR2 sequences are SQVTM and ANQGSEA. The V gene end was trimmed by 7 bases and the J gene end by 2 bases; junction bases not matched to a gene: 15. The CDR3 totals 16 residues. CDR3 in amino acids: CSGMTGANLPNTEAFF. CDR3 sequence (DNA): TGCAGCGGGATGACAGGGGCCAATTTACCTAACACTGAAGCTTTCTTT. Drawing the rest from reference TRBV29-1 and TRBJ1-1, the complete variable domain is SAVISQKPSRDICQRGTSLTIQCQVDSQVTMMFWYRQQPGQSLTLIATANQGSEATYESGFVIDKFPISRPNLTFSTLTVSNMSPEDSSIYLCSGMTGANLPNTEAFFGQGTRLTVV.

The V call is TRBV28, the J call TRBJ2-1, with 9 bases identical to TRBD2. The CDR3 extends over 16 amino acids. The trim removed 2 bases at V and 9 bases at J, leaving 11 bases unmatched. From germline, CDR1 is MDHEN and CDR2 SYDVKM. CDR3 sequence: CASSLRSGRAGGEQFF. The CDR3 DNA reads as TGTGCCAGCAGTTTAAGGTCCGGACGAGCGGGGGGTGAGCAGTTCTTC.

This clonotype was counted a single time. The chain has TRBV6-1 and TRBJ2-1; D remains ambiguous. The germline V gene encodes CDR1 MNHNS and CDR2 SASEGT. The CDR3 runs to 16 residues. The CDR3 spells CAVDKGQYGSYNEQFF. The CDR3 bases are TGTGCAGTCGATAAAGGGCAGTATGGGTCCTACAATGAGCAGTTCTTC.

The CDR3 DNA sequence: TGTGCCAGCAGTCCTAGAAGACTAGATTCGTACGAGCAGTACGTC. Protein: CASSPRRLDSYEQYV. V is TRBV2 and J is TRBJ2-7; D might be TRBD2 (6 bases). The V and J ends lost 5 bases and 4 bases respectively, with 18 bases between them. The CDR3 has 15 residues. From germline, CDR1 is SNHLY and CDR2 FYNNEI.

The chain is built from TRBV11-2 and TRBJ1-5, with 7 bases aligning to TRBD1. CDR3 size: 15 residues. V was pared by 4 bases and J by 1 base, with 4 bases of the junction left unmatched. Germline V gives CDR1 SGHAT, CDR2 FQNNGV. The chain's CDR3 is CASSSEGQSNQPQHF. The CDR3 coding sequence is TGTGCCAGCAGCTCGGAGGGACAGAGCAATCAGCCCCAGCATTTT.

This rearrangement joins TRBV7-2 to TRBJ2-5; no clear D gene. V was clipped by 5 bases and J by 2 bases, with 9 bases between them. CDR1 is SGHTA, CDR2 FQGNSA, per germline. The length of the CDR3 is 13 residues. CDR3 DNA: TGTGCCAGCAGCCCGAGTAGGCAAGAGACCCAGTACTTC. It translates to CASSPSRQETQYF.

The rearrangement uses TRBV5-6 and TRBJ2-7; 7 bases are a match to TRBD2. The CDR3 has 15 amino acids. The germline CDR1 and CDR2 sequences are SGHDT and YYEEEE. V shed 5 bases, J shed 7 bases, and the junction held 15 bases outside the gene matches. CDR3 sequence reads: CASRAWGTTPGEQYF. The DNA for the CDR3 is TGTGCCAGCAGGGCGTGGGGGACTACACCCGGGGAGCAGTACTTC.

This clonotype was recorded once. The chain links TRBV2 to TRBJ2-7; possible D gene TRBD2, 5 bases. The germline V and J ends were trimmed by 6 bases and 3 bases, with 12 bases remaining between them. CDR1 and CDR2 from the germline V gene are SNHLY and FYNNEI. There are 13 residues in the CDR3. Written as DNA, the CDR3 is TGTGCCAGCAGACTAGAACCTCTCTACGAGCAGTACTTC. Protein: CASRLEPLYEQYF.

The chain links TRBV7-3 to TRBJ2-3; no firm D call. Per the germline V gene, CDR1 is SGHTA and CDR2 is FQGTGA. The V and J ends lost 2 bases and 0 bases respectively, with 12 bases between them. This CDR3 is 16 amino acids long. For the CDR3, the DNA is TGTGCCAGCAGCTTATTTGGGTCGGCTAGCACAGATACGCAGTATTTT. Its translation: CASSLFGSASTDTQYF.

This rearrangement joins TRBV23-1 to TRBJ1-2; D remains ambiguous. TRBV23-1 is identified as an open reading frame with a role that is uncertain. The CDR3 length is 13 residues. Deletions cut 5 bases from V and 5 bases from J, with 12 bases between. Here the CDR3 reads CASSSSCYYGYTF. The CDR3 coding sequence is TGCGCCAGCAGTTCGAGTTGTTATTATGGCTACACCTTC.

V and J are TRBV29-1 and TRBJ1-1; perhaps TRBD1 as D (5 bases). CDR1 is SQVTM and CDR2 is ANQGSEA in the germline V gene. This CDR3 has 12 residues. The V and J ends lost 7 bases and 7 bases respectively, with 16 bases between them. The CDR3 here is CSARAGTREAFF. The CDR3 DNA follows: TGCAGCGCCCGCGCGGGGACCCGTGAAGCTTTCTTT.

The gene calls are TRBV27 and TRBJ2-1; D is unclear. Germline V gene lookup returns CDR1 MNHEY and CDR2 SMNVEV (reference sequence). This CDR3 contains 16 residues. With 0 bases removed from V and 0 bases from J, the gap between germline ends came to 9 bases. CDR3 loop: CASSLSGPSSYNEQFF. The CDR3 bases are TGTGCCAGCAGTTTATCCGGCCCTAGCTCCTACAATGAGCAGTTCTTC.

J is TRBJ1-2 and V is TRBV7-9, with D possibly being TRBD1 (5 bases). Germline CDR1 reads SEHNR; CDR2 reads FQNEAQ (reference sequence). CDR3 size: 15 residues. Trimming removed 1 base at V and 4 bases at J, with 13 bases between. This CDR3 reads CASSLGAGPAYGYTF. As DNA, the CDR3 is TGTGCCAGCAGCTTAGGGGCGGGGCCCGCCTATGGCTACACCTTC.

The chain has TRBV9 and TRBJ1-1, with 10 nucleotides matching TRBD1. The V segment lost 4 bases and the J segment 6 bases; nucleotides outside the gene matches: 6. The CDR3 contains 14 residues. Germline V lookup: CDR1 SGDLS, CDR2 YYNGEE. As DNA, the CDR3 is TGTGCCAGCAGCCCTAGTGGACAGGGGGCTGAAGCTTTCTTT. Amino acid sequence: CASSPSGQGAEAFF.

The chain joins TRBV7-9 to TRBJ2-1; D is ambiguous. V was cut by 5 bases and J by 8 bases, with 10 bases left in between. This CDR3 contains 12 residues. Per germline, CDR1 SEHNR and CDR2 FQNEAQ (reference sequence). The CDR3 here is CASSQLMDEQFF. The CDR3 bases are TGTGCCAGCAGCCAGCTTATGGATGAGCAGTTCTTC.

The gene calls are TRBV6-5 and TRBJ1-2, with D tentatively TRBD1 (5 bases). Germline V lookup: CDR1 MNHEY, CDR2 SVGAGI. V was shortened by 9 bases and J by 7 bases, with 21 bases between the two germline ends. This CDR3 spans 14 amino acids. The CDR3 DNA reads TGTGCCAGTAGAGCAGCAGGGAGGAGTGTTGGCTACACCTTC. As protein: CASRAAGRSVGYTF.

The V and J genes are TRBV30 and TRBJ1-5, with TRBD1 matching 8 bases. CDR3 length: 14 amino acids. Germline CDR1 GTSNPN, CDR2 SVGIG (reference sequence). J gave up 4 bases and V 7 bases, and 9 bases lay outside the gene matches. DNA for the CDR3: TGTGCCTTGGACAGGGCAGGAGCAAATCAGCCCCAGCATTTT. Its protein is CALDRAGANQPQHF.

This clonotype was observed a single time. The CDR3 nucleotides are TGTGCCACCAGGGGCCCGGCAGGGACTGAAGCTTTCTTT. Protein sequence: CATRGPAGTEAFF. The chain couples TRBV15 to TRBJ1-1, with TRBD1 as a possible D gene (5 bases). Trimming took 6 bases from V and 5 from J, leaving 13 bases between them. The CDR3 runs to 13 residues. Germline CDR1 and CDR2: LNHNV and YYDKDF (reference sequence).

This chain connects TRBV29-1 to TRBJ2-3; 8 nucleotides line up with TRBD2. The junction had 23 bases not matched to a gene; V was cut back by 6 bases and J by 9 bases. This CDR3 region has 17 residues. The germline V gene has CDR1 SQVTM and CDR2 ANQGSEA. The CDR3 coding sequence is TGCAGCGTCCCACCCGGGGGGGTGAGCGGGGTGACAGGAACGCAGTATTTT. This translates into CSVPPGGVSGVTGTQYF.